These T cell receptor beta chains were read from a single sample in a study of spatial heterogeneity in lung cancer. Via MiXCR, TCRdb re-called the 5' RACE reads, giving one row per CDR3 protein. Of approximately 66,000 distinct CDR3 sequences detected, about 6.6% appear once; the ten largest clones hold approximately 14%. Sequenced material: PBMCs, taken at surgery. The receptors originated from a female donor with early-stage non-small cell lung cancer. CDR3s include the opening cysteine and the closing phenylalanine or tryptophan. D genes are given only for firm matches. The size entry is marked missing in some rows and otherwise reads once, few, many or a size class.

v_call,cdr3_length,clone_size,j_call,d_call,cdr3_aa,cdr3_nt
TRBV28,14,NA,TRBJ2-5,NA,CATLGNRVKETQYF,TGTGCCACGTTGGGGAACCGAGTGAAAGAGACCCAGTACTTC
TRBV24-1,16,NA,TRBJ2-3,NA,CATSDPGHSSTDTQYF,TGTGCCACCAGTGATCCGGGACACTCTAGCACAGATACGCAGTATTTT
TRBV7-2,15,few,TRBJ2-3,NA,CASSSTGQNTDTQYF,TGTGCCAGCAGCTCGACAGGCCAAAACACAGATACGCAGTATTTT
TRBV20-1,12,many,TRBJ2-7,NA,CSAWDKSYEQYF,TGCAGTGCCTGGGACAAATCCTACGAGCAGTACTTC
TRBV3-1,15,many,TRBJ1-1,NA,CASSSWGGGNTEAFF,TGTGCCAGCAGCTCATGGGGCGGCGGAAACACTGAAGCTTTCTTT
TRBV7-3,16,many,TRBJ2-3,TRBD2,CASSSTSGVGTDTQYF,TGTGCCAGCAGCTCGACTAGCGGGGTAGGCACAGATACGCAGTATTTT
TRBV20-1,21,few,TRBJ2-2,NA,CSARELRPRGGRRGETGELFF,TGCAGTGCTAGAGAATTGAGGCCCCGGGGAGGACGAAGGGGAGAAACCGGGGAGCTGTTTTTT
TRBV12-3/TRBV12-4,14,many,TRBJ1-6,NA,CASSLNSLNSPLHF,TGTGCCAGCAGTTTAAACAGCCTGAATTCACCCCTCCACTTT
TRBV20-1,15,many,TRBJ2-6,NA,CSARGSFSGANVLTF,TGCAGTGCTAGAGGCAGCTTCTCTGGGGCCAACGTCCTGACTTTC
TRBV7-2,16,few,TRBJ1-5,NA,CASSLVARYSNQPQHF,TGTGCCAGCAGCTTAGTAGCCCGTTATAGCAATCAGCCCCAGCATTTT
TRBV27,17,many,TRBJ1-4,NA,CASSLLSPRGSGEKLFF,TGTGCCAGCAGTTTATTGTCTCCCAGGGGAAGTGGCGAAAAACTGTTTTTT
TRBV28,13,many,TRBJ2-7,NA,CASKKATGREQYF,TGTGCCAGCAAAAAGGCTACAGGACGCGAGCAGTACTTC
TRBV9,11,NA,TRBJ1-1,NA,CASGRSTEAFF,TGTGCCAGCGGGAGGAGCACTGAAGCTTTCTTT
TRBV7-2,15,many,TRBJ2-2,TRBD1,CASSPGTGSTGELFF,TGTGCCAGCAGCCCCGGGACAGGGAGCACCGGGGAGCTGTTTTTT
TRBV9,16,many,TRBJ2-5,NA,CASSVASDPAGETQYF,TGTGCCAGCAGCGTAGCTTCGGACCCGGCCGGGGAGACCCAGTACTTC
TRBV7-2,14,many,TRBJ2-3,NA,CASSLAKGPDTQYF,TGTGCCAGCAGCTTAGCTAAAGGGCCCGATACGCAGTATTTT
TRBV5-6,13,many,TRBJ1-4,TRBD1,CASSPGTGGKLFF,TGTGCCAGCAGCCCCGGGACAGGGGGTAAACTGTTTTTT
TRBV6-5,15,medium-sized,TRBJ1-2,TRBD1,CASSSPGTGAYGYTF,TGTGCCAGCAGTTCCCCCGGGACAGGGGCCTATGGCTACACCTTC
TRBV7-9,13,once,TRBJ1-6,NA,CASSRERLGGRHF,TGTGCCAGCAGCCGGGAACGGCTAGGGGGTCGCCACTTT
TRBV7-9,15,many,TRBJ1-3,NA,CASSLEGGSGNTIYF,TGTGCCAGCAGCTTAGAAGGGGGCTCTGGAAACACCATATATTTT
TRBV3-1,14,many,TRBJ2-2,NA,CASSRLEGSGELFF,TGTGCCAGCAGCCGCCTTGAGGGATCCGGGGAGCTGTTTTTT
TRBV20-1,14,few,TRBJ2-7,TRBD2,CSARDGTSGYEQYF,TGCAGTGCTAGAGATGGGACTAGCGGCTACGAGCAGTACTTC
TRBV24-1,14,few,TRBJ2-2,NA,CATSDAGWTGELFF,TGTGCCACCAGTGACGCAGGGTGGACCGGGGAGCTGTTTTTT
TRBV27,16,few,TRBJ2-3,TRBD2,CASSWTGLAGTDTQYF,TGTGCCAGCAGTTGGACGGGACTAGCGGGAACAGATACGCAGTATTTT
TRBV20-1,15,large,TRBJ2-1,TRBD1,CSATGIDEGADEQFF,TGCAGTGCTACAGGAATAGACGAGGGGGCCGATGAGCAGTTCTTC
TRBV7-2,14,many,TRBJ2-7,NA,CASSFRASSYEQYF,TGTGCCAGCAGCTTTAGGGCCAGCTCCTACGAGCAGTACTTC
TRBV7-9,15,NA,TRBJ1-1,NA,CASSPQGTGNTEAFF,TGTGCCAGCAGTCCACAGGGAACGGGGAACACTGAAGCTTTCTTT
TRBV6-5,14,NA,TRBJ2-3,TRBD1,CASRRDREASTQYF,TGTGCCAGCAGACGGGACAGGGAAGCCTCGACGCAGTATTTT
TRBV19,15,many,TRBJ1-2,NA,CASSHPETVPYGYTF,TGTGCCAGTAGCCACCCGGAGACAGTTCCCTATGGCTACACCTTC
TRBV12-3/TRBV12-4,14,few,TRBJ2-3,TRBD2,CASSTSGRGDTQYF,TGTGCCAGCAGTACTAGCGGGAGAGGAGATACGCAGTATTTT
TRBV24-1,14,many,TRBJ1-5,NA,CATSDTKRGQPQHF,TGTGCCACCAGTGATACCAAGAGAGGTCAGCCCCAGCATTTT
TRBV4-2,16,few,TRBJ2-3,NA,CASSQEGRPFTDTQYF,TGTGCCAGCAGCCAAGAGGGCAGGCCTTTCACAGATACGCAGTATTTT
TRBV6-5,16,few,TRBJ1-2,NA,CASSSTPGPGPYGYTF,TGTGCCAGCAGTTCGACTCCCGGACCCGGACCTTATGGCTACACCTTC
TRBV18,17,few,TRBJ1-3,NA,CASSPEIQGASGNTIYF,TGTGCCAGCTCACCAGAAATACAGGGAGCCTCTGGAAACACCATATATTTT
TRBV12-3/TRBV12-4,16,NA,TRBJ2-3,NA,CASSLLTGPPTDTQYF,TGTGCCAGCAGTCTCCTTACGGGGCCTCCCACAGATACGCAGTATTTT
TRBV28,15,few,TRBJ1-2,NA,CASSPPRVGSYGYTF,TGTGCCAGCAGTCCCCCCAGGGTCGGGAGCTATGGCTACACCTTC
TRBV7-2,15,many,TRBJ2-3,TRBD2,CASSFSGYGTDTQYF,TGTGCCAGCAGCTTTAGCGGGTACGGCACAGATACGCAGTATTTT
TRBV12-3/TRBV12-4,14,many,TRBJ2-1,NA,CASSPLAIYNEQFF,TGTGCCAGCAGTCCTCTCGCCATTTACAATGAGCAGTTCTTC
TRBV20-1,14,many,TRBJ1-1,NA,CSARLGGPDTEAFF,TGCAGTGCTCGCCTGGGGGGGCCAGACACTGAAGCTTTCTTT
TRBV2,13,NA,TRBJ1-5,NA,CASGVGGYQPQHF,TGTGCCAGTGGGGTTGGGGGTTACCAGCCCCAGCATTTT
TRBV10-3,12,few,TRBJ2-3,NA,CAISEAGDTQYF,TGTGCCATCAGTGAAGCTGGGGATACGCAGTATTTT
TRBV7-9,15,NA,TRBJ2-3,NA,CASSTTPRSTDTQYF,TGTGCCAGCAGCACAACCCCCAGGAGCACAGATACGCAGTATTTT
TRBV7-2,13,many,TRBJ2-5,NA,CASSSNHQETQYF,TGTGCCAGCAGCTCGAACCACCAAGAGACCCAGTACTTC
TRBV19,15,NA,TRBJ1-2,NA,CASMDRDRLAYGYTF,TGTGCCAGTATGGACCGGGACCGCCTGGCTTATGGCTACACCTTC
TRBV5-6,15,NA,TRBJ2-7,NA,CASSLLAQSSYEQYF,TGTGCCAGCAGCTTATTAGCGCAGAGCTCCTACGAGCAGTACTTC
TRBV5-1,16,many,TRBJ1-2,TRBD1,CARQRRQGATLYGYTF,TGCGCCAGACAACGAAGACAGGGGGCTACGCTTTATGGCTACACCTTC
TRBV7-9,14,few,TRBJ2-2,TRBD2,CASSLSPSGREPFF,TGTGCCAGCAGCTTATCTCCTAGCGGGAGGGAGCCGTTTTTT
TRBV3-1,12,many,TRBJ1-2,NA,CASSQTYYGYTF,TGTGCCAGCAGCCAGACGTACTATGGCTACACCTTC
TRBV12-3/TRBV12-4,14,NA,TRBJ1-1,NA,CASSSPRGGTEAFF,TGTGCCAGCAGTTCACCTAGAGGGGGCACTGAAGCTTTCTTT
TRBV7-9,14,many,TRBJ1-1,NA,CASSRDTTNTEAFF,TGTGCCAGCAGCCGGGACACAACGAACACTGAAGCTTTCTTT
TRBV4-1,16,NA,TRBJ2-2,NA,CASSQDLSFGPGELFF,TGCGCCAGCAGCCAAGATCTGAGCTTTGGGCCCGGGGAGCTGTTTTTT
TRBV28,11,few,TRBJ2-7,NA,CASRMTYEQYF,TGTGCCAGCAGGATGACCTACGAGCAGTACTTC
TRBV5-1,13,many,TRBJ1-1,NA,CASTEPGYQEAFF,TGCGCCAGCACTGAGCCAGGCTATCAAGAAGCTTTCTTT
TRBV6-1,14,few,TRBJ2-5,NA,CASSELAWQETQYF,TGTGCCAGCAGTGAACTAGCATGGCAAGAGACCCAGTACTTC
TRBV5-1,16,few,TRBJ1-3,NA,CASSLAGMMRGNTIYF,TGCGCCAGCAGCTTGGCCGGGATGATGAGAGGAAACACCATATATTTT
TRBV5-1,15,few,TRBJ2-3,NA,CASSGRGPFTDTQYF,TGCGCCAGCAGCGGGCGGGGGCCCTTCACAGATACGCAGTATTTT
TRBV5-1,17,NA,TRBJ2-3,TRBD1,CASSLAGDRGGADTQYF,TGCGCCAGCAGCTTGGCCGGGGACAGGGGAGGCGCAGATACGCAGTATTTT